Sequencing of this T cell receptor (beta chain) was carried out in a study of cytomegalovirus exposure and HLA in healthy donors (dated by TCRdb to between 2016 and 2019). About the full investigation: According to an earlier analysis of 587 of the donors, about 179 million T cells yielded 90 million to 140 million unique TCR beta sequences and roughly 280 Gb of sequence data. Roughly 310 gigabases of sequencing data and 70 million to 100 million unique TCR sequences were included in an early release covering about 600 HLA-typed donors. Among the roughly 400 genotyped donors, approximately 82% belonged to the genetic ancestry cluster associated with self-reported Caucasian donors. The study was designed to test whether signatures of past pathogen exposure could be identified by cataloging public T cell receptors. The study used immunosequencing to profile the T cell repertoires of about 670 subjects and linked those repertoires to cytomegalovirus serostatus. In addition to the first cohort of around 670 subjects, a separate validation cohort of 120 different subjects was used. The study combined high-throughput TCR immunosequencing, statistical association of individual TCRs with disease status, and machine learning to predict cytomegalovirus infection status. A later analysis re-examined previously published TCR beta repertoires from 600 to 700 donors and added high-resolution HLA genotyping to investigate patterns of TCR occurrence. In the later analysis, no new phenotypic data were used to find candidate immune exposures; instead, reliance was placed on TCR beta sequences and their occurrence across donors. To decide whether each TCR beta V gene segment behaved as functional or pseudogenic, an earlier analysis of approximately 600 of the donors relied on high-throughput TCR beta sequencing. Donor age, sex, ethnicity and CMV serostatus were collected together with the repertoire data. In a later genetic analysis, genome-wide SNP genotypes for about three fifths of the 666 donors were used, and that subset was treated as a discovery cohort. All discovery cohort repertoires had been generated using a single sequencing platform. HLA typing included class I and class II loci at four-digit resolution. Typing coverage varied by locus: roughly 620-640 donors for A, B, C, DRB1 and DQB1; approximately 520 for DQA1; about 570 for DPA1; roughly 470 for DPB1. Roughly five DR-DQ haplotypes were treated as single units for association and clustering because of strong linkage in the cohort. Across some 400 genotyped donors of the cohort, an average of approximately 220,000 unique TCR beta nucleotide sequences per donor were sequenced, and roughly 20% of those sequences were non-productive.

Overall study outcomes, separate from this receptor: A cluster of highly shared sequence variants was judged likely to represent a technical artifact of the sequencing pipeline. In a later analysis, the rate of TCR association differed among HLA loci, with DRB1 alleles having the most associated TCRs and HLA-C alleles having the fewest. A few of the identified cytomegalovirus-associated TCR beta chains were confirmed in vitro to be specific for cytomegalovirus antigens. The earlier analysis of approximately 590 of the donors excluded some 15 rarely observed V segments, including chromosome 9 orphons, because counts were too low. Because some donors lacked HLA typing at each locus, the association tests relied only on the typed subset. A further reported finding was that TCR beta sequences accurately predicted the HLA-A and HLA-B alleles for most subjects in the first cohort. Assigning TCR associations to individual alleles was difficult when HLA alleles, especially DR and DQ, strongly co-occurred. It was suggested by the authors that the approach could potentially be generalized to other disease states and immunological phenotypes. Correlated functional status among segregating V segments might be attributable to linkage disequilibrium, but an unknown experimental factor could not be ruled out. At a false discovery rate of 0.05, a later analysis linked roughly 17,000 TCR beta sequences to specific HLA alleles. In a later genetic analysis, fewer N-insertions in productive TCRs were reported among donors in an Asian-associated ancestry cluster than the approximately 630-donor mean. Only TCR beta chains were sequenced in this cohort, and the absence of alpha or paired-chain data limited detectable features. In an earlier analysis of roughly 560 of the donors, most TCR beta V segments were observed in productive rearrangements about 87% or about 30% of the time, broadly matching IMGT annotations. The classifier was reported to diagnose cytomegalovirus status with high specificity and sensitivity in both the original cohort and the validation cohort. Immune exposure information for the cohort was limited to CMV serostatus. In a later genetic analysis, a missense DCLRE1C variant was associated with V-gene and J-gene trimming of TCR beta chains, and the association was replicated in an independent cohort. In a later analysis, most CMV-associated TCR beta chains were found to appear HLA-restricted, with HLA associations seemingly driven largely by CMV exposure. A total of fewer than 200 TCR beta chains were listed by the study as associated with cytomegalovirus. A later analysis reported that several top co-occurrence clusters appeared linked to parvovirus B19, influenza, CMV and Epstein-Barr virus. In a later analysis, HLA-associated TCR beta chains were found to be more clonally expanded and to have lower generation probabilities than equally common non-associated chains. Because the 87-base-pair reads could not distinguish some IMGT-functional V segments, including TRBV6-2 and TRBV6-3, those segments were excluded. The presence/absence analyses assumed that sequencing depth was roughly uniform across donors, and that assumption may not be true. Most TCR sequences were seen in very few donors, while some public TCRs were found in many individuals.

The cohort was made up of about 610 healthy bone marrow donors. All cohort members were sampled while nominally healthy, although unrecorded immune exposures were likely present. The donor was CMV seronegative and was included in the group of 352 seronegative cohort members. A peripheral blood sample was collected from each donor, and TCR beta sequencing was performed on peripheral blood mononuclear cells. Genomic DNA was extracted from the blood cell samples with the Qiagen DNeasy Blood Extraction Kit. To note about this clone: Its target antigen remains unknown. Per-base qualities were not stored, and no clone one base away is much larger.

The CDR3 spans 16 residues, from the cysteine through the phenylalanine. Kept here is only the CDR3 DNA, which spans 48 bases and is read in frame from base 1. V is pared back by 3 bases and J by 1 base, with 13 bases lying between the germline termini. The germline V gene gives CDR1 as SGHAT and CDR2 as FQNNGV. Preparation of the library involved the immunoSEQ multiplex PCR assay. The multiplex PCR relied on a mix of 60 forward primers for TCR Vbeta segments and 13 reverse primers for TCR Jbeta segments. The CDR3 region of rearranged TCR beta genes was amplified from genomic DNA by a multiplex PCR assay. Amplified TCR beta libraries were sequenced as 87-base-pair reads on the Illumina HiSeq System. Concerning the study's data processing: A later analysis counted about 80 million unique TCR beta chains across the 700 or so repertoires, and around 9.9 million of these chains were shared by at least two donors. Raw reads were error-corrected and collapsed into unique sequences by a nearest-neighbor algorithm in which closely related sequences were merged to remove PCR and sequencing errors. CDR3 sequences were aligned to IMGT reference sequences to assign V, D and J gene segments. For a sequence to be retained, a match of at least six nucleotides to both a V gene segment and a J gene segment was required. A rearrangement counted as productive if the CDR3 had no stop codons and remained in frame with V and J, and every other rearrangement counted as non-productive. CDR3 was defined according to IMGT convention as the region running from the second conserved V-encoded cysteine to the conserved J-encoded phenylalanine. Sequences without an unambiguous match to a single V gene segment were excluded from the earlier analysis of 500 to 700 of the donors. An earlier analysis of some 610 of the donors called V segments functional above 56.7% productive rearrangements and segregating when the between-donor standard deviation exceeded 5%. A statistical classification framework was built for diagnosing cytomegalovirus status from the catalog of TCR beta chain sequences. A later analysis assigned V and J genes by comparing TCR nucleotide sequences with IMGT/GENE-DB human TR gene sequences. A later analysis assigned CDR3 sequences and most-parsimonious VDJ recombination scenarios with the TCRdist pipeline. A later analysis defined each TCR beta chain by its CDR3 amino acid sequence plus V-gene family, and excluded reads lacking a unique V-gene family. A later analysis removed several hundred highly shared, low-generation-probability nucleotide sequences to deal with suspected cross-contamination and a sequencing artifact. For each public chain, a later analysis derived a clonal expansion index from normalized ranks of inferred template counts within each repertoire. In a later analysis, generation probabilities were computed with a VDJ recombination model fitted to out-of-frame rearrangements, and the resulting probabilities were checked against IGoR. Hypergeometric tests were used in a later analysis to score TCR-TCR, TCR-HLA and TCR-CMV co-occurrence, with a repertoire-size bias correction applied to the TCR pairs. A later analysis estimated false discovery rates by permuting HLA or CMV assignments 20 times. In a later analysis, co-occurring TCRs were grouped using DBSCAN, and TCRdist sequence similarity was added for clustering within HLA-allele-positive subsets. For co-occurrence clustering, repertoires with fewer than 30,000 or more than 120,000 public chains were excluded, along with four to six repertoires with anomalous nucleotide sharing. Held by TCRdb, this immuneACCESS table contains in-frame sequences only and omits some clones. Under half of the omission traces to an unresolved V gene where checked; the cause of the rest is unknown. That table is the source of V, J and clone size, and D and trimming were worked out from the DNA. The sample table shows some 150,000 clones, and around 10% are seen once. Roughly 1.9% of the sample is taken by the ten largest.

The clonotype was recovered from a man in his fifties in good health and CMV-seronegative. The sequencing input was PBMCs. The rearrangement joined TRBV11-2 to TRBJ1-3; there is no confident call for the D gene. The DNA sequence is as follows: TGTGCCAGCAGCTTTTCACTGTTGAGTTCTGGAAACACCATATATTTT. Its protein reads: CASSFSLLSSGNTIYF.